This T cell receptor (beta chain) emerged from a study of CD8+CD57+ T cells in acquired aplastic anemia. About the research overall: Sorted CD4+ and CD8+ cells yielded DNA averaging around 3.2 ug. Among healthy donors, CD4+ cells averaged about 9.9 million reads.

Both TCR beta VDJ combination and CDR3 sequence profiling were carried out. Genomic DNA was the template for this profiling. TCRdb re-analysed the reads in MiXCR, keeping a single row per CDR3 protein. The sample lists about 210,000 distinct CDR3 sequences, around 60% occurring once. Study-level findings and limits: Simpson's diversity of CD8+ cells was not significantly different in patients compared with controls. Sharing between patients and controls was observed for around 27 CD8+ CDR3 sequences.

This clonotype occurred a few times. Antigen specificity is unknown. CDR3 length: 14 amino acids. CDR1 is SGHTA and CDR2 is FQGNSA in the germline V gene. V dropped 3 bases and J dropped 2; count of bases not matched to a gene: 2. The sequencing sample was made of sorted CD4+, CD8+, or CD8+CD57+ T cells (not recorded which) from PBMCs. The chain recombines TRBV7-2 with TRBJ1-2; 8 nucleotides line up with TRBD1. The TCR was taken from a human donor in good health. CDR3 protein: CASSLDRENYGYTF. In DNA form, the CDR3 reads TGTGCCAGCAGCTTGGACAGGGAAAACTATGGCTACACCTTC.